This T cell receptor (beta chain) was observed in a study of graft-versus-host responses after intestinal transplantation. Looking at the study overall: In this cohort, recipients had multivisceral, liver-intestinal, or isolated intestinal transplants. All recipients were given anti-thymocyte globulin induction, and tacrolimus and steroids were then administered for 2 to 3 years.

Study-level findings and limits: Declines in HvG clones occurring early post-transplant were associated with peak circulating GvH clone levels. Recipient marrow showed GvH clones, some seen first in ileum or blood.

This CDR3 comprises 14 residues. Unmatched junction bases numbered 3, after V lost 5 bases and J lost 2 bases. From germline, CDR1 is SQVTM and CDR2 ANQGSEA. Profiling relied on immunoSEQ multiplex PCR, and the TCRdb table lists in-frame clones only, not all of them. The table records almost 30,000 clones, 80% to 85% of them present only once. Lamina propria and intraepithelial lymphocytes were released by processing graft tissue. To note about this clone: Its target is not known.

Source: ileum tissue, taken 98 days after intestinal transplantation. The chain carries TRBV29-1 and TRBJ2-6; 7 bases map to TRBD1. The TCR was taken from a human patient who received an intestinal transplant, so some T cells may come from the graft donor. DNA of the CDR3: TGCAGCGTTCCCGACAGGGCTGGGGCCAACGTCCTGACTTTC. As protein: CSVPDRAGANVLTF.